This T cell receptor beta chain emerged from a study of T cells in Graves' hyperthyroidism and ophthalmopathy. This clonotype came up many times. Germline lookup yields CDR1 MDHEN and CDR2 SYDVKM. Trimming removed 4 bases from V and 0 bases from J, with 13 bases in between. This CDR3 contains 16 residues. RNA transcripts gave rise to amplified TCR beta CDR3 regions. Researchers ran a first-round RT-PCR on the TCR CDR3 using the HTBI primer set. One entry per CDR3 protein results from TCRdb running MiXCR on the multiplex PCR reads. This sample has roughly 720,000 distinct CDR3 sequences; about 18% occur once, and the top ten carry 15%. Absence of ophthalmopathy progression within 18 months defined stable Graves' hyperthyroidism.

The sequenced material came from blood. The source of this sequence is a man aged 50 to 59 with Graves' hyperthyroidism. The chain couples TRBV28 to TRBJ2-1, with D possibly being TRBD2 (6 bases). CDR3 coding DNA: TGTGCCAGCAGTTCGTCGCGGGGCGCCTCCTACAATGAGCAGTTCTTC. Translated, it gives CASSSSRGASYNEQFF.